A single sample gave rise to the 20 T cell receptor beta chains below, sequenced in a study of T cells in women clearing cervical HPV infection. Assay: immunoSEQ multiplex PCR; the TCRdb copy retains only in-frame clones and omits some. This repertoire includes over 25,000 clones. Sequencing input: blood buffy coat. The receptors stem from a woman between 18 and 69 years old with a cervical HPV16 infection that either progressed to CIN3+ or cleared (not recorded which).

About this clone itself: With the read ending 3 residues before the CDR3 end, the germline J gene is used to fill in that end. The chain employs TRBV2 and TRBJ2-1, with 9 nucleotides matching TRBD2. The CDR3 loop spans 14 amino acids. Germline loops: CDR1 SNHLY, CDR2 FYNNEI. V lost 9 bases to trimming and J lost 3 bases; unmatched junction nucleotides: 6. The part of the CDR3 DNA that was read is TGTGCCAGTCGCGGGAGGGCCTACTACAATGAG. Its translation: CASRGRAYYNE. The CDR3 reads in full as CASRGRAYYNEQFF.

Note on this clone: The CDR3 end lies 3 residues beyond the end of the read and is filled in from the germline J gene. The J gene is TRBJ1-2, the V gene TRBV7-2; tentatively, D is TRBD1 (6 bases). The CDR3 is 13 residues long. Germline loops: CDR1 SGHTA, CDR2 FQGNSA. CDR3 DNA (partial): TGTGCCAGCAGTCTCAGGGGTTTTGGAGGC. Encoded protein: CASSLRGFGG. The whole CDR3 protein is CASSLRGFGGYTF.

Remarks on this clone: The CDR3 goes on 3 residues after the read ends, and that part is filled in from the germline J gene. This chain links TRBV7-6 with TRBJ1-2, with TRBD1 identical over 8 bases. The germline V gene has CDR1 SGHVS and CDR2 FNYEAQ. The CDR3 extends over 13 amino acids. Partial CDR3 DNA: TGTGCCAGCAGCACCCGACAGGGGCTCGAC. The encoded protein is CASSTRQGLD. The CDR3 as a whole reads CASSTRQGLDYTF.

Notes on this clone: The read halts 3 residues ahead of the CDR3 end, with the missing end drawn from the germline J gene. This chain uses TRBV2 with TRBJ2-2, with 7 bases that match TRBD1. CDR3 length: 10 residues. J lost 6 bases, V lost 11 bases, and 0 bases had no gene match. Germline CDR1 reads SNHLY; CDR2 reads FYNNEI. CDR3 sequence reads: CAGQAGELFF. The CDR3 bases that were read are TGTGCCGGACAGGCCGGGGAG.

Remarks on this clone: The read gets to within 3 residues of the CDR3 end, and the germline J gene fills in the rest. The gene calls are TRBV14 and TRBJ2-5; the D gene is possibly TRBD1 (6 bases). This CDR3 comprises 16 residues. Trimming took 4 bases from V and 4 from J, leaving 19 bases between them. Germline CDR1 SGHDN, CDR2 FVKESK. The CDR3 reads CASSPTPDRMGETQYF. The CDR3 bases that were read are TGTGCCAGCAGCCCGACACCCGACAGGATGGGAGAGACC.

Points on this clone: Read data end 3 residues before the CDR3 end; the end is taken from the germline J gene. The rearrangement joins TRBV11-2 to TRBJ2-5; TRBD1 aligns across 9 bases. This CDR3 has 15 residues. V trimming: 8 bases; J trimming: 4 bases; junction bases outside the gene matches: 11. Per germline, CDR1 SGHAT and CDR2 FQNNGV. CDR3 DNA, as far as it was read: TGTGCCAGCGCAGTTCCGGGACAGGGAGGAGAGACC. Encoded protein: CASAVPGQGGET. The whole CDR3 sequence reads CASAVPGQGGETQYF.

Worth noting for this clone: The read halts 3 residues ahead of the CDR3 end, with the missing end drawn from the germline J gene. This chain uses TRBV5-1 with TRBJ2-5; 13 bases agree with TRBD2. The CDR3 runs 14 residues. The J segment lost 3 bases and the V segment lost 5 bases, leaving 1 base of the junction unmatched. The germline V gene encodes CDR1 SGHRS and CDR2 YFSETQ. CDR3 residues: CASRGLAGKETQYF. The CDR3 bases that were read are TGCGCCAGCAGGGGACTAGCGGGAAAAGAGACC.

Details on this clone: The read is 3 residues too short to cover the CDR3 end, so that end is filled in from the germline J gene. V and J are TRBV7-2 and TRBJ1-1; TRBD1 might be the D (6 bases). The length of the CDR3 is 14 residues. V was cut by 0 bases and J by 7 bases, with 12 bases left in between. CDR1 is SGHTA and CDR2 is FQGNSA in the germline V gene. CDR3 loop: CASSLAGAKLEAFF. The sequenced part of the CDR3 DNA is TGTGCCAGCAGCTTAGCGGGGGCGAAACTTGAA.

Of note for this clone: Sequencing ends 3 residues short of the CDR3 end; the germline J gene provides the rest. Different DNA sequences within this sample yield the same CDR3. The chain links TRBV6-2 or TRBV6-3 to TRBJ1-3, with D possibly being TRBD1 (6 bases). This CDR3 spans 14 amino acids. CDR1 MNHEY and CDR2 SVGEGT come from the germline V gene. Deletions cut 6 bases from V and 3 bases from J, with 12 bases between. Incomplete CDR3 DNA: TGTGCCAGCAGACCTGGACAGCTTGGAAACACC. It translates to CASRPGQLGNT. From start to end, the CDR3 is CASRPGQLGNTIYF.

Concerning this clone itself: The read terminates 3 residues ahead of where the CDR3 ends, so the germline J gene completes it. The chain has TRBV20-1 and TRBJ1-1; TRBD1 matches 7 bases. This CDR3 spans 14 amino acids. Germline lookup yields CDR1 DFQATT and CDR2 SNEGSKA (reference sequence). The V and J ends lost 6 bases and 3 bases, in that order; junction bases with no gene match: 10. The CDR3 sequence is CSAQVEGAHTEAFF. Partial CDR3 DNA: TGCAGTGCCCAGGTGGAGGGGGCTCACACTGAA.

The CDR3 DNA, read in part, is TGTGCCAGCAGGGGGCAGGGGGCGCCGGGGGAG. Translation: CASRGQGAPGE. The whole CDR3 protein is CASRGQGAPGELFF. V and J are TRBV6-2 or TRBV6-3 and TRBJ2-2; 8 bases are shared with TRBD1. The observed sequence ends 3 residues before the CDR3 terminus, with the missing tail filled in from the germline J gene. CDR1 MNHEY and CDR2 SVGEGT come from the germline V gene. V lost 6 bases to trimming and J lost 8 bases; unmatched junction nucleotides: 8. The CDR3 runs 14 residues.

Concerning this clone itself: The DNA ends 3 residues before the CDR3 does, and the rest of the CDR3 is filled in from the germline J gene. The rearrangement links TRBV2 to TRBJ1-3; 7 nucleotides align to TRBD1. Germline V gene lookup returns CDR1 SNHLY and CDR2 FYNNEI. J was trimmed by 0 bases and V by 6 bases; bases with no gene match: 2. CDR3 length: 14 residues. The CDR3 protein is CASRDRSSGNTIYF. The DNA read from the CDR3 is TGTGCCAGCAGGGACAGGAGCTCTGGAAACACC.

The CDR3 bases that were read are TGTGCCAGCAGTTACTCCAGCGGATCCTACGAG. Translated: CASSYSSGSYE. The entire CDR3 protein is CASSYSSGSYEQYF. The chain has TRBV6-2 or TRBV6-3 and TRBJ2-7, with a weak D call TRBD2 (5 bases). The read ends 3 residues before the CDR3 terminus; that terminus is restored from the germline J gene. Trimming took 0 bases from V and 1 from J, leaving 7 bases between them. Germline V lookup: CDR1 MNHEY, CDR2 SVGEGT. The CDR3 length is 14 residues.

On this clone itself: The read terminates 3 residues ahead of where the CDR3 ends, so the germline J gene completes it. The chain combines TRBV20-1 with TRBJ1-5, with D perhaps matching TRBD1 (6 bases). The CDR3 is made up of 17 amino acids. Germline CDR1 reads DFQATT; CDR2 reads SNEGSKA (reference sequence). The ends were cut back, 2 bases at V and 0 bases at J, with 17 bases in the middle. The sequenced part of the CDR3 DNA is TGCAGTGCTAGACGTCAGGCAGGGACATATAGCAATCAGCCC. Translated: CSARRQAGTYSNQP. The entire CDR3 sequence reads CSARRQAGTYSNQPQHF.

About this clone itself: The CDR3 is cut off 3 residues early in the read; its end comes from the germline J gene. The V and J genes are TRBV10-3 and TRBJ1-3; D perhaps matches TRBD1 (5 bases). The CDR3 runs 13 residues. CDR1 and CDR2 (germline): ENHRY, SYGVKD. Trimming removed 6 bases at V and 0 bases at J, with 6 bases between. CDR3 residues: CAISGGSGNTIYF. CDR3 DNA (partial): TGTGCCATCAGCGGGGGCTCTGGAAACACC.

Note on this clone: The CDR3 is cut off 3 residues early in the read; its end comes from the germline J gene. The chain uses TRBV28 and TRBJ1-1, with TRBD1 matching over 12 bases. The CDR3 sequence is 19 residues long. Germline lookup yields CDR1 MDHEN and CDR2 SYDVKM. J lost 3 bases, V lost 4 bases, and 15 bases had no gene match. The CDR3 sequence: CASSSWGTGGAGRDTEAFF. The DNA read from the CDR3 is TGTGCCAGCAGTTCTTGGGGGACAGGGGGCGCGGGGAGGGACACTGAA.

Note on this clone: The missing CDR3 end, 3 residues past where the read stops, is filled in from the germline J gene. The chain combines TRBV20-1 with TRBJ1-6, with 7 bases that match TRBD1. This CDR3 has 14 residues. In germline, CDR1 is DFQATT, CDR2 SNEGSKA (reference sequence). The covered CDR3 bases are TGCAGTGCTAGACAGGGGGAGGACATGCGTCCC. Residues: CSARQGEDMRP. The entire CDR3 protein is CSARQGEDMRPLHF.

Details on this clone: The missing CDR3 end, 3 residues past where the read stops, is filled in from the germline J gene. The V gene is TRBV30, the J gene TRBJ1-1; 9 nucleotides align to TRBD1. CDR1 is GTSNPN, CDR2 SVGIG, per germline (reference sequence). The CDR3 is 14 amino acids. The CDR3 sequence is CAWSVIGTGNEAFF. The sequenced part of the CDR3 DNA is TGTGCCTGGAGTGTAATAGGGACAGGGAACGAG. Complete variable domain (other parts from reference TRBV30 and TRBJ1-1): SQTIHQWPATLVQPVGSPLSLECTVEGTSNPNLYWYRQAAGRGLQLLFYSVGIGQISSEVPQNLSASRPQDRQFILSSKKLLLSDSGFYLCAWSVIGTGNEAFFGQGTRLTVV.

Points on this clone: At one end the junction does not follow the germline gene, possibly because of a read error. Sequencing ends 3 residues short of the CDR3 end; the germline J gene provides the rest. In the same sample, other DNA sequences code for this CDR3. The chain combines TRBV30 with TRBJ1-3; unclear D gene. Per germline, CDR1 GTSNPN and CDR2 SVGIG (reference sequence). This CDR3 region has 14 residues. The CDR3 here is CAWSRASSGNTIYF. CDR3 DNA, as far as it was read: TGTGCCTGGAGTCGAGCGAGCTCTGGAAACACG.

To note about this clone: The read gets to within 3 residues of the CDR3 end, and the germline J gene fills in the rest. Different DNA sequences within this sample yield the same CDR3. The rearrangement joins TRBV18 to TRBJ2-3; D may be TRBD2 (6 bases). Trimming removed 6 bases from V and 1 base from J, with 14 bases in between. Germline V gene lookup returns CDR1 KGHSH and CDR2 LQKENI. This CDR3 has 15 residues. The chain's CDR3 is CASSPPGGGTDTQYF. The CDR3 bases that were read are TGTGCCAGCTCCCCCCCCGGGGGTGGCACAGATACG.